This T cell receptor beta chain came from a study of blood T cell repertoires in COVID-19. The wider study: COVID-19 samples, acute and convalescent, were from the United States, Italy and Spain. PBMCs, B-cell-depleted T cells, or T cells provided the cDNA or gDNA that made up the material.

V was clipped by 5 bases and J by 0 bases; unmatched bases: 3. The CDR3 spans 15 residues. From germline, CDR1 is LNHNV and CDR2 YYDKDF (reference sequence). Original handling: Researchers report that nucleated cell counts were estimated from reference gene primer amplification. Sequencing used immunoSEQ multiplex PCR; TCRdb keeps in-frame clones, though not all of them. Clonal size and the V and J genes are those of that table, whereas D and trimming came from the DNA. Seen here are around 150,000 clones, 88% observed once, and the top ten hold 2.5%. Seattle patients were enrolled while actively infected and followed longitudinally.

This chain joins TRBV15 and TRBJ1-3, with 8 bases fitting TRBD1. The sample comprised peripheral blood. The receptor comes from a human donor with COVID-19, enrolled during active disease. The donor label of this sample is uncertain. As DNA, the CDR3 is TGTGCCACCAGCGGGGACAGGAACTCTGGAAACACCATATATTTT. This gives the protein CATSGDRNSGNTIYF.